Sequencing of this TCR beta chain was carried out in a study of tumor-infiltrating lymphocytes in oesophageal squamous cell carcinoma (dated by TCRdb to 2016 to 2018). On this clonotype itself: The specificity of this receptor is unknown. Nothing much larger sits one base from this clone, and base qualities are not available.

Receptors were amplified or captured by PCR. Sequencing took place on an Illumina HiSeq 2000. TCRdb ran its own pipeline on the public reads, namely fastp trimming at Q25 and MiXCR clone calling, and kept in-frame beta chains. Here each entry gathers all rows of one CDR3 protein and keeps the most common genes and DNA. The sample profile shows about 21,000 distinct CDR3 sequences; just over 40% of them were found once. 8% to 11% of the sample rests with the top ten. Taken from the germline V gene, the CDR1 and CDR2 loops are MNHNS and SASEGT. The CDR3 starts with the cysteine, ends with the phenylalanine, and has 15 residues. Left in the record is the CDR3 DNA by itself, 45 bases read in frame from the first base.

The clonotype was recovered from a male donor with esophageal squamous cell carcinoma. Recombination joined TRBV6-1 with TRBJ2-3; possibly the D gene is TRBD1, per 6 matching bases. The assigned J gene may be wrong: the sequence end matches TRBJ2-7 better. Sequencing used normal esophageal tissue next to the tumor. The bases read TGTGCCAGCAGTGAAGACGGTGGGGGCGCTTACGAGCAGTACTTC. It is translated as CASSEDGGGAYEQYF.